This T cell receptor beta chain appears in the sequencing data of a study of beta chain features in type 1 diabetes. Study overall: No patient-donor differences in age, gender, total cells or subset yield. The samples had roughly 110,000,000 sorted cells examined in all.

cDNA synthesis used the whole RNA isolate, giving expressed TCRB sequences. The data were produced by immunoSEQ multiplex PCR, yet TCRdb's version contains in-frame clones alone and is incomplete. The sample lists some 330,000 clones; about 12% were seen once. Study-level results: Among all four CD4+ subsets, Type 1 diabetes patients had TCRB CDR3s that were moderately but significantly shorter.

With respect to this clone: Its specificity is not known.

V was cut by 11 bases and J by 4 bases, with 14 bases left in between. This CDR3 is 12 amino acids long. CDR1 is MDHEN, CDR2 SYDVKM, per germline. The sample comprised naive CD4+ T cells from blood. The receptor's source is a woman under 30 with type 1 diabetes. The chain is built from TRBV28 and TRBJ1-2; possibly TRBD1 for D (6 bases). The CDR3 sequence: CASQGTGYGYTF. CDR3 in DNA: TGTGCCTCCCAGGGGACCGGCTATGGCTACACCTTC.